One sample yielded the 16 T cell receptor beta chains listed below, sequenced in a study of blood T cell repertoires in COVID-19. Sequenced by immunoSEQ multiplex PCR; TCRdb stores in-frame clones only, minus some. Of a few hundred thousand clones listed, more than 70% are singletons. Sequenced sample: peripheral blood. The origin of the receptors is a woman between 40 and 50 years old who had recovered from COVID-19.

The rearrangement joins TRBV6-5 to TRBJ2-7; 8 nucleotides match TRBD1. Germline-derived CDR1 and CDR2 are MNHEY and SVGAGI. The junction had 11 bases not matched to a gene; V was cut back by 0 bases and J by 7 bases. The CDR3 contains 16 residues. CDR3 nucleotides: TGTGCCAGCAGTTACTCGGTCGGGACAGGCGGTGGGGAGCAGTACGTC. Protein: CASSYSVGTGGGEQYV.

This clone showed up just once. The chain uses TRBV7-2 and TRBJ2-5; 7 bases line up with TRBD2. This CDR3 has 15 residues. Germline lookup yields CDR1 SGHTA and CDR2 FQGNSA. Trimming removed 7 bases from V and 1 base from J; junction bases left unmatched: 9. The CDR3 sequence is CASTLSTSPQETQYF. The CDR3 DNA is TGTGCCAGCACCCTCTCGACTAGCCCCCAAGAGACCCAGTACTTC. The variable domain in full, with the rest retrieved from reference TRBV7-2 and TRBJ2-5, is GAGVSQSPSNKVTEKGKDVELRCDPISGHTALYWYRQSLGQGLEFLIYFQGNSAPDKSGLPSDRFSAERTGGSVSTLTIQRTQQEDSAVYLCASTLSTSPQETQYFGPGTRLLVL.

The gene calls are TRBV6-5 and TRBJ2-7, with a tentative D call TRBD2 (6 bases). This CDR3 has 15 amino acids. Germline CDR1 MNHEY, CDR2 SVGAGI. V lost 6 bases, J lost 2 bases, and 17 bases lay in between. DNA of the CDR3: TGTGCCAGCAGAGCCCACGGGGACTGGACCTACGAGCAGTACTTC. Residues: CASRAHGDWTYEQYF.

The genes are TRBV4-3 and TRBJ1-1, with TRBD1 as a possible D gene (6 bases). The germline V gene has CDR1 LGHNA and CDR2 YSLEER. Trimming removed 4 bases from V and 6 bases from J, with 15 bases in between. The CDR3 runs 14 residues. The CDR3 spells CASSPPGGAAEAFF. The DNA for the CDR3 is TGCGCCAGCAGCCCCCCCGGGGGGGCCGCTGAAGCTTTCTTT.

The chain couples TRBV7-3 to TRBJ2-3; 7 positions agree with TRBD2. The V and J ends lost 5 bases and 1 base, in that order; junction bases with no gene match: 6. This CDR3 is 15 amino acids long. CDR1 is SGHTA, CDR2 FQGTGA, per germline. CDR3 amino acids: CASSPVGGGTDTQYF. CDR3 coding DNA: TGTGCCAGCAGCCCGGTGGGGGGGGGCACAGATACGCAGTATTTT. The complete variable domain, with remaining parts taken from reference TRBV7-3 and TRBJ2-3, reads GAGVSQTPSNKVTEKGKYVELRCDPISGHTALYWYRQSLGQGPEFLIYFQGTGAADDSGLPNDRFFAVRPEGSVSTLKIQRTERGDSAVYLCASSPVGGGTDTQYFGPGTRLTVL.

This chain uses TRBV12-3 or TRBV12-4 with TRBJ1-2; tentatively, D is TRBD1 (5 bases). Trimming pared 8 bases from V and 7 bases from J, leaving 14 bases between. CDR3 length: 12 amino acids. CDR3 nucleotides: TGTGCCAGCCACGGGGGGTTCGGTGGCTACACCTTC. Its protein is CASHGGFGGYTF.

In this sample, this clone turned up once. This rearrangement joins TRBV5-6 to TRBJ1-2; TRBD1 matches at 7 bases. Per germline, CDR1 SGHDT and CDR2 YYEEEE. V lost 4 bases and J lost 3; bases outside the gene matches: 6. The CDR3 runs to 14 residues. The CDR3 spells CASSQGGAYYGYTF. The CDR3 DNA is TGTGCCAGCAGCCAAGGGGGCGCTTACTATGGCTACACCTTC.

The chain is built from TRBV21-1 and TRBJ2-7; the table's D call of TRBD2 was not tested on the DNA. TRBV21-1 is given as a pseudogene. This CDR3 has 16 residues. The CDR3, as DNA: TGTGCCAGCAGCCCGCCCAGTAGGGAGGGCCGTCGTGAGCAGTACGTC. Translated, it gives CASSPPSREGRREQYV.

The rearrangement joins TRBV30 to TRBJ1-6, with 10 bases aligning to TRBD1. Germline V gene data show CDR1 as GTSNPN and CDR2 as SVGIG (reference sequence). The CDR3 covers 15 residues. The J segment lost 9 bases and the V segment lost 3 bases, leaving 8 bases of the junction unmatched. The CDR3 DNA is TGTGCCTGGAGCCCCGGACAGGGGGGTCCTTCACCCCTCCACTTT. It is translated as CAWSPGQGGPSPLHF.

The V gene is TRBV27, the J gene TRBJ2-1; 8 bases map to TRBD2. This CDR3 has 18 residues. The trim removed 7 bases at V and 0 bases at J, leaving 14 bases unmatched. CDR1 is MNHEY, CDR2 SMNVEV, per germline (reference sequence). In DNA, the CDR3 is TGTGCCAGCACCCTCTTGGGACTAGAGGGGGTCTCCTACAATGAGCAGTTCTTC. It specifies CASTLLGLEGVSYNEQFF.

The chain is built from TRBV18 and TRBJ2-1; 8 positions match TRBD1. V lost 5 bases to trimming and J lost 0 bases; unmatched junction nucleotides: 12. This CDR3 spans 18 amino acids. CDR1 is KGHSH, CDR2 LQKENI, per germline. CDR3 sequence reads: CASSTKQTGALSYNEQFF. For the CDR3, the DNA is TGTGCCAGCTCAACGAAACAGACAGGGGCCCTCTCCTACAATGAGCAGTTCTTC.

The V and J genes are TRBV19 and TRBJ2-7, with a weak D call TRBD1 (5 bases). CDR1 is LNHDA, CDR2 SQIVND, per germline (reference sequence). The germline V and J ends were trimmed by 6 bases and 0 bases, with 15 bases remaining between them. The CDR3 runs to 15 residues. CDR3 sequence: CASSARQGHSYEQYV. CDR3 nucleotide sequence: TGTGCCAGTAGCGCGAGGCAGGGCCACTCCTACGAGCAGTACGTC.

J is TRBJ1-4 and V is TRBV7-6, with D maybe TRBD1 (5 bases). From germline, CDR1 is SGHVS and CDR2 FNYEAQ. V lost 1 base, J lost 8 bases, and 14 bases lay in between. The CDR3 extends over 15 amino acids. The CDR3 protein is CASSLGGGEGEKLFF. The CDR3, as DNA: TGTGCCAGCAGCTTAGGCGGCGGGGAGGGGGAAAAACTGTTTTTT.

This chain connects TRBV12-3 or TRBV12-4 to TRBJ1-1, with 7 bases aligning to TRBD1. V shed 6 bases, J shed 14 bases, and the junction held 12 bases outside the gene matches. The CDR3 totals 12 residues. The CDR3 reads CASSPGQAPPFF. The CDR3 nucleotides are TGTGCCAGCAGCCCCGGACAGGCTCCTCCGTTCTTT.

The chain has TRBV27 and TRBJ1-2; D not certain. Trimming took 3 bases from V and 3 from J, leaving 8 bases between them. Germline V gene sequence: CDR1 MNHEY, CDR2 SMNVEV (reference sequence). The CDR3 consists of 13 residues. The CDR3 reads CASSLGTDYGYTF. CDR3 nucleotides: TGTGCCAGCAGTTTGGGCACAGACTATGGCTACACCTTC.

This clone was detected only once. The chain links TRBV9 to TRBJ2-5; 9 positions agree with TRBD1. V lost 0 bases and J lost 8; bases outside the gene matches: 5. Germline-derived CDR1 and CDR2 are SGDLS and YYNGEE. The CDR3 contains 14 residues. CDR3 sequence (DNA): TGTGCCAGCAGCGTAGACGACAGGGGGAATACCCAGTACTTC. Protein: CASSVDDRGNTQYF.